The 6 T cell receptor beta chains presented below share a single source sample, sequenced in a study of blood T cell repertoires in COVID-19. Clones were sequenced by immunoSEQ multiplex PCR, and TCRdb holds only the in-frame ones, with some missing. The profile covers roughly 250,000 clones, with over 80% appearing a single time and 5% to 8% taken by the ten largest. The sequenced material came from peripheral blood. These receptors all stem from a woman between 55 and 75 years old with active or convalescent COVID-19.

V usage is TRBV6-5 and J usage is TRBJ2-3; unclear D gene. Germline loops: CDR1 MNHEY, CDR2 SVGAGI. Trimming removed 6 bases from V and 6 bases from J, with 13 bases in between. This CDR3 comprises 13 residues. DNA for the CDR3: TGTGCCAGCAGGATCAATTACTACGATACGCAGTATTTT. Residues: CASRINYYDTQYF.

The chain combines TRBV5-1 with TRBJ2-3, with 11 positions matching TRBD2. The V segment lost 4 bases and the J segment 2 bases; nucleotides outside the gene matches: 9. CDR1 and CDR2 (germline): SGHRS, YFSETQ. The CDR3 loop spans 17 amino acids. The CDR3 region has the DNA TGCGCCAGCAGCCCCTTGACTAGCGGGATTTACACAGATACGCAGTATTTT. This codes for CASSPLTSGIYTDTQYF.

The V gene is TRBV5-1, the J gene TRBJ2-3; 11 bases map to TRBD2. This CDR3 is 17 amino acids long. Germline CDR1 reads SGHRS; CDR2 reads YFSETQ. V lost 0 bases, J lost 5 bases, and 8 bases stayed unmatched. CDR3 in amino acids: CASSLDVAGGHGDTQYF. The DNA of the CDR3 is TGCGCCAGCAGCTTGGATGTAGCGGGAGGGCATGGAGATACGCAGTATTTT.

The genes are TRBV11-2 and TRBJ1-6; weak D call: TRBD1 (5 bases). CDR1 is SGHAT and CDR2 is FQNNGV in the germline V gene. V was pared by 2 bases and J by 4 bases, with 9 bases between. The CDR3 length is 15 residues. For the CDR3, the DNA is TGTGCCAGCAGCTTACGGGGGGGTTATAATTCACCCCTCCACTTT. Its translation: CASSLRGGYNSPLHF.

The genes are TRBV10-3 and TRBJ2-1; possible D gene TRBD1, 6 bases. The CDR3 contains 14 residues. Trimming took 0 bases from V and 6 from J, leaving 9 bases between them. CDR1 and CDR2 (germline): ENHRY, SYGVKD. The CDR3 DNA is TGTGCCATCAGTGAGTCAAGGACAGTCAATGAGCAGTTCTTC. The encoded protein is CAISESRTVNEQFF.

The J gene is TRBJ2-1, the V gene TRBV27, with 11 bases matching TRBD1. The CDR3 length is 19 residues. The germline gives CDR1 MNHEY, CDR2 SMNVEV (reference sequence). Trimming cost V 4 bases and J 6 bases; bases outside gene matches: 17. CDR3 amino acids: CASSSTYPSDRGLGNEQFF. DNA for the CDR3: TGTGCCAGCAGTTCGACATACCCATCGGACAGGGGGCTTGGCAATGAGCAGTTCTTC.